Sequencing of this T cell receptor (beta chain) was carried out in a study of breast tumors, draining lymph nodes, adjacent tissues. Ten or more counts support this clonotype. Its antigen is unknown. TCRdb re-derived calls from the multiplex PCR reads in MiXCR, one entry per CDR3 protein. Here the sample spans around 100,000 distinct CDR3 sequences, around 20% being singletons. Germline CDR1 is SGHTA and CDR2 is FQGNSA. Trimming removed 2 bases from V and 5 bases from J; junction bases left unmatched: 6. This CDR3 spans 15 amino acids. Overall study findings and caveats: The lymph node origin of tumor T cells was framed as consistent with a hypothesis, not demonstrated. Tumor and nontumor repertoires were significantly more similar in luminal-like than in basal-like breast cancer. Compared with lymph nodes, tumors were less diverse; compared with nontumor tissue, more.

Samples came from axillary lymph nodes draining the breast cancer. The chain has TRBV7-2 and TRBJ2-7; 10 bases fit TRBD2. The receptor's source is a female donor with breast cancer. Some clones in this sample may be carry-over from other donors' samples. Material: axillary lymph node tissue. In DNA form, the CDR3 reads TGTGCCAGCAGCTTATCTAGCGGGAGTGTCCACGAGCAGTACTTC. Protein sequence: CASSLSSGSVHEQYF. Looking up the rest from reference TRBV7-2 and TRBJ2-7 gives the full variable domain: GAGVSQSPSNKVTEKGKDVELRCDPISGHTALYWYRQSLGQGLEFLIYFQGNSAPDKSGLPSDRFSAERTGGSVSTLTIQRTQQEDSAVYLCASSLSSGSVHEQYFGPGTRLTVT.